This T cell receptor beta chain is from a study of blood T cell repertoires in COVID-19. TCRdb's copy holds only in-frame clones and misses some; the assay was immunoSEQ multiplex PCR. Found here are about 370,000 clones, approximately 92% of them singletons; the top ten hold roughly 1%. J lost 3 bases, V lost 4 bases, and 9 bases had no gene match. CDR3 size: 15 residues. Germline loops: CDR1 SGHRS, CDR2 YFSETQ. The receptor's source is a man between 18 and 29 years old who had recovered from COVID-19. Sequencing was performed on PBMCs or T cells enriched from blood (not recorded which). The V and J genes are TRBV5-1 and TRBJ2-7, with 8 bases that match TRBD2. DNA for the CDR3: TGCGCCAGCAGCCCGGGGGGGGTCCATAGCTACGAGCAGTACTTC. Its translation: CASSPGGVHSYEQYF.